This T cell receptor beta chain was sequenced during a study of T-cell memory formation after mild COVID-19. Points from the study as a whole: Confirmation of SARS-CoV-2 specificity was lacking for second-wave clones peaking day 37. In pre-infection memory, a portion of responding clones appeared, which suggested that cross-reactive memory joined.

TCRdb analysed the 5' RACE reads with MiXCR anew, one entry per CDR3 protein. The sample includes roughly 380,000 distinct CDR3 sequences, 25% to 30% of them seen just once. This CDR3 has 15 amino acids. CDR1 is SGHDN, CDR2 FVKESK, per germline. V lost 2 bases, J lost 1 base, and 12 bases lay in between. This clonotype has a handful of counts. Its specificity is unknown. The source is an adult woman who had mild COVID-19 (a few samples of this study predate the infection). Cell type and time point are not known. The rearrangement uses TRBV14 and TRBJ2-7; TRBD1 is a possible D gene (6 bases). Sequences were obtained from PBMCs or a T cell subset sorted from them (not recorded which). CDR3 loop: CASSQRTDPSYEQYF. In DNA form, the CDR3 reads TGTGCCAGCAGCCAAAGGACAGATCCATCCTACGAGCAGTACTTC.